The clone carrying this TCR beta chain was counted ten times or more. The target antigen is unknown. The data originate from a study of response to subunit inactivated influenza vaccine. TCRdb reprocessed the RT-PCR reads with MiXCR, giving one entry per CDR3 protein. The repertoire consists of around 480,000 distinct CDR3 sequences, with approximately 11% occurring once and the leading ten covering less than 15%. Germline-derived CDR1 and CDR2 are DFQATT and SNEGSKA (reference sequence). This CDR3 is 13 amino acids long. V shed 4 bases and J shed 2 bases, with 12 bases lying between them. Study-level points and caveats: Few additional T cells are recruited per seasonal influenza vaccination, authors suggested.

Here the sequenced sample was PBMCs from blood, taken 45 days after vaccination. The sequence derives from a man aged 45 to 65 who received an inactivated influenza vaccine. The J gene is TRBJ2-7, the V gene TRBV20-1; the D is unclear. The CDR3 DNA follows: TGCAGTGCTACCCCTGCGATGACCTACGAGCAGTACTTC. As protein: CSATPAMTYEQYF.